Following are 28 T cell receptor beta chains from one sample sequenced in a study of cytomegalovirus exposure and HLA in healthy donors. Primers included in the PCR were 60 Vbeta and 13 Jbeta primers. Some clones are missing from TCRdb's copy, which holds only in-frame ones; the method was immunoSEQ multiplex PCR. The table counts around 140,000 clones; less than 2% lies in the top ten. What was sequenced was PBMCs. Receptors originate from a young man in good health and CMV-seronegative.

This chain links TRBV18 with TRBJ2-7, with 9 bases matching TRBD2. Trimming at V came to 1 base and at J to 3 bases, leaving 4 bases not matched to a gene. The CDR3 runs to 15 residues. Per germline, CDR1 KGHSH and CDR2 LQKENI. The CDR3 DNA is TGTGCCAGCTCACCACTGCGGACTAGCGACTACGAGCAGTACTTC. Its protein product is CASSPLRTSDYEQYF.

The chain carries TRBV7-9 and TRBJ1-1; no definite D call. The CDR3 loop spans 16 amino acids. Germline-derived CDR1 and CDR2 are SEHNR and FQNEAQ (reference sequence). V dropped 5 bases and J dropped 4 bases, with 20 bases sitting between them. The CDR3 sequence: CASSATGFTQVTEAFF. The CDR3 DNA sequence: TGTGCCAGCAGCGCCACCGGTTTTACCCAGGTCACTGAAGCTTTCTTT.

This chain joins TRBV6-5 and TRBJ1-5; tentative D call: TRBD1 (5 bases). Germline loops: CDR1 MNHEY, CDR2 SVGAGI. The CDR3 runs 13 residues. V was cut by 6 bases and J by 4 bases, with 10 bases left in between. The CDR3 loop reads CASSLGHNQPQHF. In DNA form, the CDR3 reads TGTGCCAGCAGCCTCGGACATAATCAGCCCCAGCATTTT.

This sequence joins TRBV6-6 and TRBJ1-2; 7 nucleotides align to TRBD1. Germline V gene lookup returns CDR1 MNHNY and CDR2 SVGAGI (reference sequence). J lost 8 bases, V lost 6 bases, and 9 bases had no gene match. CDR3 length equals 13 residues. The DNA of the CDR3 is TGTGCCAGCAGCGCACAGGGGAGCGTCGGCTACACCTTC. Amino acid sequence: CASSAQGSVGYTF.

The chain uses TRBV28 and TRBJ2-5; D uncertain. V was clipped by 3 bases and J by 6 bases, with 8 bases between them. Germline V CDR1 and CDR2: MDHEN, SYDVKM. This CDR3 spans 12 amino acids. CDR3 sequence: CASSLGQKTQYF. In DNA form, the CDR3 reads TGTGCCAGCAGTTTGGGCCAGAAGACCCAGTACTTC.

The chain combines TRBV5-6 with TRBJ1-3; a weak D match, TRBD1 (5 bases). Trimming left V 0 bases short and J 0 bases short, with 13 bases between. Germline CDR1 and CDR2: SGHDT and YYEEEE. The CDR3 covers 17 residues. CDR3 region: CASSLALEGFSGNTIYF. The CDR3, as DNA: TGTGCCAGCAGCTTGGCCCTGGAGGGGTTCTCTGGAAACACCATATATTTT.

V and J are TRBV7-2 and TRBJ2-7, with TRBD1 identical over 7 bases. CDR1 and CDR2 from the germline V gene are SGHTA and FQGNSA. The CDR3 sequence is 14 residues long. With V trimmed by 5 bases and J by 5 bases, 9 bases remained unmatched. CDR3 sequence reads: CASSVDRDNDEQYF. Written as DNA, the CDR3 is TGTGCCAGCAGCGTTGACAGGGATAACGACGAGCAGTACTTC.

V is TRBV28 and J is TRBJ2-7, with a possible D match to TRBD2 (6 bases). V was cut by 0 bases and J by 0 bases, with 9 bases left in between. Germline CDR1 is MDHEN and CDR2 is SYDVKM. CDR3 length equals 15 residues. The chain's CDR3 is CASSLWGGSSYEQYF. CDR3 in DNA: TGTGCCAGCAGTTTATGGGGGGGTAGCTCCTACGAGCAGTACTTC.

This chain uses TRBV7-2 with TRBJ1-4; possibly TRBD1 for D (6 bases). The CDR3 loop spans 14 amino acids. Trimming pared 10 bases from V and 4 bases from J, leaving 16 bases between. The germline CDR1 and CDR2 sequences are SGHTA and FQGNSA. The CDR3: CATRRGAGNEKLFF. CDR3 DNA sequence: TGTGCCACCCGGCGGGGGGCGGGTAATGAAAAACTGTTTTTT.

This chain connects TRBV9 to TRBJ1-3; D ambiguous. Germline V gene lookup returns CDR1 SGDLS and CDR2 YYNGEE. Trimming left V 0 bases short and J 0 bases short, with 4 bases between. The CDR3 length is 14 residues. This CDR3 reads CASSVDTSGNTIYF. CDR3 in DNA: TGTGCCAGCAGCGTAGACACCTCTGGAAACACCATATATTTT.

The chain carries TRBV28 and TRBJ2-6; D not resolved. Germline V gene sequence: CDR1 MDHEN, CDR2 SYDVKM. V lost 2 bases and J lost 0, with 5 bases in between. The length of the CDR3 is 15 residues. The CDR3 DNA is TGTGCCAGCAGTTTAGTCTTCTCTGGGGCCAACGTCCTGACTTTC. Translating gives CASSLVFSGANVLTF.

V usage is TRBV7-9 and J usage is TRBJ1-2; TRBD1 might be the D (6 bases). The V gene lost 4 bases and the J gene lost 0 bases, with 12 bases spanning the gap. Looked up from germline, CDR1 is SEHNR and CDR2 is FQNEAQ (reference sequence). This CDR3 spans 15 amino acids. The CDR3 spells CASSSPRGSNYGYTF. Here the CDR3 DNA reads TGTGCCAGCAGCTCCCCCAGGGGATCTAACTATGGCTACACCTTC.

The genes are TRBV4-1 and TRBJ2-7; D perhaps matches TRBD2 (6 bases). The CDR3 is 16 residues long. CDR1 and CDR2 (germline): MGHRA, YSYEKL. Trimming stripped 1 base from V and 3 bases from J, with 16 bases between. In nucleotides, the CDR3 is TGCGCCAGCAGCCAAGCCGGGGGTCGGACTGACTACGAGCAGTACTTC. It encodes CASSQAGGRTDYEQYF.

CDR3 region: CASSDSESNEKLFF. The CDR3 region has the DNA TGTGCCAGCAGTGACAGCGAATCTAATGAAAAACTGTTTTTT. The chain has TRBV6-4 and TRBJ1-4, with D unresolved. This CDR3 comprises 14 residues. CDR1 and CDR2 (germline): MRHNA, SNTAGT. Trimming took 2 bases from V and 3 from J, leaving 7 bases between them.

This sequence joins TRBV5-4 and TRBJ1-1; tentatively, D is TRBD1 (6 bases). The germline V and J ends were trimmed by 4 bases and 10 bases, with 14 bases remaining between them. CDR1 SGHNT and CDR2 YYREEE come from the germline V gene (reference sequence). This CDR3 region has 12 residues. CDR3 in amino acids: CASSRGGSGAFF. DNA for the CDR3: TGTGCCAGCAGCCGGGGGGGCTCCGGAGCTTTCTTT.

V gene TRBV7-9 combines with J gene TRBJ2-7; 8 bases are shared with TRBD2. V dropped 7 bases and J dropped 2; count of bases not matched to a gene: 7. The CDR3 has 14 residues. Germline CDR1 and CDR2: SEHNR and FQNEAQ (reference sequence). The CDR3 DNA sequence: TGTGCCAGCAACAGTCCTAGCGGGCCCTACGAGCAGTACTTC. Its translation: CASNSPSGPYEQYF.

The chain uses TRBV6-1 and TRBJ2-7, with TRBD2 identical over 11 bases. CDR3 length equals 15 residues. Trimming took 6 bases from V and 6 from J; bases not matched to a gene: 10. Per the germline V gene, CDR1 is MNHNS and CDR2 is SASEGT. This CDR3 reads CASRIIAGGVVEQYF. In DNA, the CDR3 is TGTGCCAGCAGGATTATAGCGGGAGGGGTTGTCGAGCAGTACTTC.

The V and J genes are TRBV4-2 and TRBJ1-5, with a weak D call TRBD1 (5 bases). Germline CDR1 is LGHNA and CDR2 is YNFKEQ. The CDR3 has 16 amino acids. V lost 5 bases and J 2 bases, leaving 16 bases between the germline ends. DNA for the CDR3: TGTGCCAGCAGCTCGGAACAGGCAGGAGGCAATCAGCCCCAGCATTTT. This encodes CASSSEQAGGNQPQHF.

The rearrangement joins TRBV6-1 to TRBJ1-5; D is possibly TRBD1 (5 bases). Germline V lookup: CDR1 MNHNS, CDR2 SASEGT. CDR3 length: 13 amino acids. V was cut by 3 bases and J by 6 bases, with 9 bases left in between. The CDR3: CASSENRRQPQHF. The CDR3 DNA follows: TGTGCCAGCAGTGAGAACAGGCGTCAGCCCCAGCATTTT.

The V and J genes are TRBV29-1 and TRBJ2-7; D may be TRBD1 (5 bases). The CDR3 has 16 amino acids. The germline CDR1 and CDR2 sequences are SQVTM and ANQGSEA. Deletions cut 3 bases from V and 3 bases from J, with 21 bases between. Here the CDR3 reads CSVEVRAMPPSYEQYF. In DNA form, the CDR3 reads TGCAGCGTTGAGGTCAGGGCTATGCCCCCGAGCTACGAGCAGTACTTC.

The J gene is TRBJ1-1, the V gene TRBV28; the D is unclear. This CDR3 is 14 amino acids long. V lost 2 bases, J lost 1 base, and 8 bases lay in between. The germline gives CDR1 MDHEN, CDR2 SYDVKM. In nucleotides, the CDR3 is TGTGCCAGCAGTTTAAGCACCCCGAACACTGAAGCTTTCTTT. Protein: CASSLSTPNTEAFF.

J is TRBJ1-2 and V is TRBV10-2; 11 bases fit TRBD1. CDR1 is WSHSY, CDR2 SAAADI, per germline. This CDR3 is built from 15 residues. Trimming at V came to 4 bases and at J to 5 bases, leaving 6 bases not matched to a gene. CDR3 nucleotides: TGCGCCAGCAGTGGGGGACAGGGGGTATCATATGGCTACACCTTC. This encodes CASSGGQGVSYGYTF.

The chain is built from TRBV28 and TRBJ2-1; 9 nucleotides match TRBD2. Germline CDR1 is MDHEN and CDR2 is SYDVKM. The CDR3 extends over 16 amino acids. After removal of 7 bases from V and 3 bases from J, the junction contained 10 bases not matched to a gene. This CDR3 reads CASTGTSGPLYNEQFF. The CDR3 DNA sequence: TGTGCCAGCACGGGAACTAGCGGGCCCCTCTACAATGAGCAGTTCTTC.

CDR3 in amino acids: CASSTTWDRAEAFF. The CDR3 DNA is TGTGCCAGCAGCACGACATGGGACAGGGCTGAAGCTTTCTTT. The chain has TRBV9 and TRBJ1-1; 9 bases fit TRBD1. Per the germline V gene, CDR1 is SGDLS and CDR2 is YYNGEE. Trimming at V came to 4 bases and at J to 6 bases, leaving 7 bases not matched to a gene. The CDR3 covers 14 residues.

The V call is TRBV11-2, the J call TRBJ2-7, with 14 bases lining up with TRBD2. The CDR3 sequence is 14 residues long. Per germline, CDR1 SGHAT and CDR2 FQNNGV. V shed 7 bases, J shed 6 bases, and the junction held 5 bases outside the gene matches. CDR3 sequence reads: CASNPGLAGVEQYF. The CDR3 DNA reads as TGTGCCAGCAATCCGGGACTAGCGGGAGTCGAGCAGTACTTC. Using reference TRBV11-2 and TRBJ2-7 for the parts outside the CDR3, the full variable domain is EAGVAQSPRYKIIEKRQSVAFWCNPISGHATLYWYQQILGQGPKLLIQFQNNGVVDDSQLPKDRFSAERLKGVDSTLKIQPAKLEDSAVYLCASNPGLAGVEQYFGPGTRLTVT.

This sequence joins TRBV20-1 and TRBJ2-1, with TRBD2 matching over 9 bases. Germline assignment: CDR1 DFQATT and CDR2 SNEGSKA (reference sequence). The CDR3 runs to 11 residues. The V segment lost 6 bases and the J segment 10 bases; nucleotides outside the gene matches: 4. CDR3 nucleotide sequence: TGCAGTGCCCAGCGGGGGGAGGAGCAGTTCTTC. Translation gives CSAQRGEEQFF.

The chain uses TRBV5-4 and TRBJ1-1; 9 positions agree with TRBD1. V trimming: 4 bases; J trimming: 6 bases; junction bases outside the gene matches: 7. Germline lookup yields CDR1 SGHNT and CDR2 YYREEE (reference sequence). The CDR3 contains 14 residues. The DNA for the CDR3 is TGTGCCAGCAGCCAAGGACAGGGGCGCCCTGAAGCTTTCTTT. Translated, it gives CASSQGQGRPEAFF. The whole variable domain, filled in from reference TRBV5-4 and TRBJ1-1, reads ETGVTQSPTHLIKTRGQQVTLRCSSQSGHNTVSWYQQALGQGPQFIFQYYREEENGRGNFPPRFSGLQFPNYSSELNVNALELDDSALYLCASSQGQGRPEAFFGQGTRLTVV.

This sequence joins TRBV5-4 and TRBJ2-1; 7 bases map to TRBD1. Germline CDR1 reads SGHNT; CDR2 reads YYREEE (reference sequence). Losses at the gene ends were 1 base for V and 8 bases for J; bases not matched to a gene: 9. The CDR3 runs 15 residues. CDR3 nucleotides: TGTGCCAGCAGCTTGCAAGGGGGCGGTTTCCATGAGCAGTTCTTC. This codes for CASSLQGGGFHEQFF.